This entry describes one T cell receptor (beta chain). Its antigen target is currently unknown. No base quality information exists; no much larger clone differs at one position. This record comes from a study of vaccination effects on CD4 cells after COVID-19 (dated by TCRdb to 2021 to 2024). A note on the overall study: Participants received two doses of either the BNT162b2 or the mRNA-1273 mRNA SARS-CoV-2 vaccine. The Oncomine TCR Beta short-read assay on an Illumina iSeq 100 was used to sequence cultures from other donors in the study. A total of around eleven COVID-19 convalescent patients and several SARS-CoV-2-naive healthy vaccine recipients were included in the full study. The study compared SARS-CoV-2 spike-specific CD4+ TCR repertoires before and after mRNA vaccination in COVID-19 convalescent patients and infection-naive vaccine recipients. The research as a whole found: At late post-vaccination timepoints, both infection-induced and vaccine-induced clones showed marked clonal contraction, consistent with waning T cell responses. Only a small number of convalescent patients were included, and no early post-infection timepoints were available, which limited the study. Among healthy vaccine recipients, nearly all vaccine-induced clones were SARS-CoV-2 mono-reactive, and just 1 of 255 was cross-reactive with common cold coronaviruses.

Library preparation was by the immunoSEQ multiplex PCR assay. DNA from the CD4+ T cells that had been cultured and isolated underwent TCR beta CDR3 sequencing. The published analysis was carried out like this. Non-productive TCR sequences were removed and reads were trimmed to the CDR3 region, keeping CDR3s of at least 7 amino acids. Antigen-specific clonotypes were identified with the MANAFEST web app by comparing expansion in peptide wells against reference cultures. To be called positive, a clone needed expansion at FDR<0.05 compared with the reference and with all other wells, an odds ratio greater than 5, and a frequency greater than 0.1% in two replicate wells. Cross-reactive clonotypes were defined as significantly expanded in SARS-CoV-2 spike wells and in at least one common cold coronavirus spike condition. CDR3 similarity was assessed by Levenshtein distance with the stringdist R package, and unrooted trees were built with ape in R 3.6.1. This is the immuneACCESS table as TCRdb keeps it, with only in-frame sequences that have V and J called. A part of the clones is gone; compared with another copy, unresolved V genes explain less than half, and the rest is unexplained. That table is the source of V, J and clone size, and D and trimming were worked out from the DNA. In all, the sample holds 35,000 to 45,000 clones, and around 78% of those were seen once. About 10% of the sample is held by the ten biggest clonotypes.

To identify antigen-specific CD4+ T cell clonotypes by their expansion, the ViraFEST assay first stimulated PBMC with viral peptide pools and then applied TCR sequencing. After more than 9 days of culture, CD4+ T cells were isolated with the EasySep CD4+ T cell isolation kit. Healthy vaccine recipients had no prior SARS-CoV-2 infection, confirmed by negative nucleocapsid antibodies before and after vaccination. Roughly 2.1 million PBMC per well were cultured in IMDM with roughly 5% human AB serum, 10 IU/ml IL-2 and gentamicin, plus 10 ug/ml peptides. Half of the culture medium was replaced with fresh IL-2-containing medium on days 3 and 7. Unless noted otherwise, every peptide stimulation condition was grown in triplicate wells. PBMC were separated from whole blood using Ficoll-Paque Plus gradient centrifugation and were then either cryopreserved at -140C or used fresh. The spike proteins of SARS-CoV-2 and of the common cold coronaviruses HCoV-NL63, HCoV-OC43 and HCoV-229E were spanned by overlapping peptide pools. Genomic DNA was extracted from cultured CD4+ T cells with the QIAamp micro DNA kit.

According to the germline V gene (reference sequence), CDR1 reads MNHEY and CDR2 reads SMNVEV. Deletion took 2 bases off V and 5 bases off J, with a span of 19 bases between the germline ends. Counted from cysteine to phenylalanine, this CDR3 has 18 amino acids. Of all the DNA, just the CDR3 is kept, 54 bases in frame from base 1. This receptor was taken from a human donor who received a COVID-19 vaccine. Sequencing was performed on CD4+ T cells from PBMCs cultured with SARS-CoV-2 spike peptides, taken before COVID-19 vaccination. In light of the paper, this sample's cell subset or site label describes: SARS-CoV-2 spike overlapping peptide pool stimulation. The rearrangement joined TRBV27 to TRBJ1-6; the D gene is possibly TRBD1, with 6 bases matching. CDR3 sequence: CASSLTVFKGQNNSPLHF. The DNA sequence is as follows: TGTGCCAGCAGTTTAACTGTATTTAAGGGACAAAATAATTCACCCCTCCACTTT.